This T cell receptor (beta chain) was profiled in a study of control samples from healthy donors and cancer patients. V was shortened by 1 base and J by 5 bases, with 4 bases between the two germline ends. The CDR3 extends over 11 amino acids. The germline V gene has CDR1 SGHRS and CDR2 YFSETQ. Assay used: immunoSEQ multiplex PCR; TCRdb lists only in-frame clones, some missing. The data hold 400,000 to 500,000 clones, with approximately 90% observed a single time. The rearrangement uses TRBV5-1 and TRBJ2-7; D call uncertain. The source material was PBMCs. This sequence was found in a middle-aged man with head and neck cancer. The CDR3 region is CASSLQNEQYF. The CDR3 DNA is TGCGCCAGCAGCTTGCAAAACGAGCAGTACTTC.